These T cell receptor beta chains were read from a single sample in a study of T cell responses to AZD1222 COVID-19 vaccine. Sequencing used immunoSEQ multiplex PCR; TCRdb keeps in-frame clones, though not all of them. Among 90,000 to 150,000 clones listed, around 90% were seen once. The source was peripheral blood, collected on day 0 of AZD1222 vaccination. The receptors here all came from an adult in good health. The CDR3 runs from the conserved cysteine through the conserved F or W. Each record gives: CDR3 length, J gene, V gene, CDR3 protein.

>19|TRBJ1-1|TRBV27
CASSPSYSTENWMNTEAFF
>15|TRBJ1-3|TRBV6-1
CASSEGGQAMVTIYF
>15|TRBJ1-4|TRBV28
CASSPPGRLNEKLFF
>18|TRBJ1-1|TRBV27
CASSFLTGRKTSGGEAFF
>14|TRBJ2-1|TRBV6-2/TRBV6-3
CASSYLVPTSEQFF
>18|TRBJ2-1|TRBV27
CASRPRSGLSISYNEQFF
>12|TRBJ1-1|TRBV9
CASSAAQGEAFF
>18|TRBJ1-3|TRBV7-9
CASSLIDRPWSSGNTIYF
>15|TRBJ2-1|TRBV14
CASSQDYGSYNEQFF
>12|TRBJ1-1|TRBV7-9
CASSLGVTEAFF
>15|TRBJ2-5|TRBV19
CASSAGPDARETQYF
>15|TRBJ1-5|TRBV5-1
CASSLAGGAGQPQHF
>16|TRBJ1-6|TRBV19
CASSSRPRTGNSPLHF
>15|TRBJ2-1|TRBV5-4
CASSLADRANNEQFF
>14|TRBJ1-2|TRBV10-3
CAISWDSSNYGYTF
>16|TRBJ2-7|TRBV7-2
CASSLWGAGATYEQYF
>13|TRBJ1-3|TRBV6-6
CASSQGVGNTIYF
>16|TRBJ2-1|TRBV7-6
CASSAPAGGNDNEQFF
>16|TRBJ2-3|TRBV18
CASSLELVGSTDTQYF
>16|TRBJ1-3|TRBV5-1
CASSFTGLNSGNTIYF
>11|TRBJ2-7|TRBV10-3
CAISDGGEQYF
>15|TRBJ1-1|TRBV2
CASIGTGKPPTEAFF
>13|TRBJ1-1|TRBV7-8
CASSSSGAYEAFF
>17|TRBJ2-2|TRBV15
CATSFPRGAGATGELFF
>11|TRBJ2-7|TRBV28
CASSPGTRKYF
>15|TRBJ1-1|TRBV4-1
CASSQVVLGGTEAFF
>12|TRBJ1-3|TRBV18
CASSPAGDTIYF
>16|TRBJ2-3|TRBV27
CASSFSTSGKTDTQYF
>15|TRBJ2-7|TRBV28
CASSSPGTPTYEQYF
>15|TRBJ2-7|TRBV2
CANSLAGASSLEQYF
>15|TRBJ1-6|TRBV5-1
CASSSKGQGASPLHF
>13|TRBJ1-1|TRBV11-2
CASSPRSNTEAFF
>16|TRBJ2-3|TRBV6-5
CASSYSLLGGTDTQYF
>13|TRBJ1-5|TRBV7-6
CASSGGIYQPQHF
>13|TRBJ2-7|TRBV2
CASRRTGRYEQYF
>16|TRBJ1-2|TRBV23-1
CASSLSFGGRYYGYTF
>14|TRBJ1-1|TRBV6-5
CASRPLSSNTEAFF
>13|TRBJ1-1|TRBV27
CASRQSPGTEAFF
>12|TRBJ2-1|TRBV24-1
CATNTQGNEQFF
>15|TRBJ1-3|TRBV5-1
CASSLEGIGRNTIYF
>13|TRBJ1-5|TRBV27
CASRDRVYQPQHF
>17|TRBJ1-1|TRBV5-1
CASSLGQGVPMNTEAFF
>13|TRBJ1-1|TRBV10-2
CASNPGQYTEAFF
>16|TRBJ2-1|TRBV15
CATSRGRPGLGDEQFF
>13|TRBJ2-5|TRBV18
CASSRQGAETQYF
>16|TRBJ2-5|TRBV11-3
CASSPGRGVLEETQYF
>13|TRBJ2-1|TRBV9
CASSLRTYNEQFF
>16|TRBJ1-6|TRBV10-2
CASSEGRGTDNSPLHF
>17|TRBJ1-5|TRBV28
CASSFRLGGWSNQPQHF
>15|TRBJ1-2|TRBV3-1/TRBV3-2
CASSRQPPRRYGYTF
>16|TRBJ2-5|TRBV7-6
CASSSLLLGGSVTQYF
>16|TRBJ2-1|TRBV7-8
CASSLSQGRGANEQFF
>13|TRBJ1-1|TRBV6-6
CASRRAENTEAFF
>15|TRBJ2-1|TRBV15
CATSRDLDRGNEQFF
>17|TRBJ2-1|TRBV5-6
CASSFGGAGAGHNEQFF
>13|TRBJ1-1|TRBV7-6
CASSLVESTEAFF
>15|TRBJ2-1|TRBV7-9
CASSLGNSGTNEQFF
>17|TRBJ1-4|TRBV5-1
CASSLAPQGVSNEKLFF
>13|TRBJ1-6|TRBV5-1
CASSPDRDSPLHF
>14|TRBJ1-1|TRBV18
CASSPDTPNTEAFF